Reported below is one T cell receptor beta chain. Study processing details: For nucleated cells, counts were estimated from reference gene primer amplification. Produced via immunoSEQ multiplex PCR; TCRdb's table is partial and in-frame only. Clonal size and the V and J genes are those of that table, whereas D and trimming came from the DNA. The table has 140,000 to 150,000 clones, around 86% seen once. The data are from a study of blood T cell repertoires in COVID-19. About the study: In each case, the material was cDNA or gDNA derived from T cells, B-cell-depleted T cells, or PBMCs.

Participant ages covered about 18 to 100 years across 24 US areas. Two negative PCRs, clearance, or symptom resolution were required of recovered Cohort 3 donors. Trimming shortened V by 3 bases and J by 4 bases, and 9 bases separated the two germline ends. CDR3 size: 14 residues. The germline V gene has CDR1 LNHDA and CDR2 SQIVND (reference sequence). V gene TRBV19 combines with J gene TRBJ1-4, with a weak D call TRBD1 (5 bases). Source material: PBMCs or T cells enriched from blood (not recorded which). The source of this sequence is a man aged 55 to 70 who had recovered from COVID-19. CDR3 sequence (DNA): TGTGCCAGTAGTATCGACAGATTTAATGAAAAACTGTTTTTT. Translation: CASSIDRFNEKLFF.